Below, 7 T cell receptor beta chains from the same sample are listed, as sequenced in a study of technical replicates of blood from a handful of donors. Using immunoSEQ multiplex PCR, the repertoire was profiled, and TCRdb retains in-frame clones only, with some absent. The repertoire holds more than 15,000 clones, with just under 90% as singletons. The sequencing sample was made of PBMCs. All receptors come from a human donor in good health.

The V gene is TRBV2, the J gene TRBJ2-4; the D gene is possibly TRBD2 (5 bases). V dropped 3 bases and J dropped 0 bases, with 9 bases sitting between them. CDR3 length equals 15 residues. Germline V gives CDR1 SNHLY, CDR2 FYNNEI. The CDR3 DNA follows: TGTGCCAGCAGTGATCCAGGACTAGCCAAAAACATTCAGTACTTC. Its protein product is CASSDPGLAKNIQYF.

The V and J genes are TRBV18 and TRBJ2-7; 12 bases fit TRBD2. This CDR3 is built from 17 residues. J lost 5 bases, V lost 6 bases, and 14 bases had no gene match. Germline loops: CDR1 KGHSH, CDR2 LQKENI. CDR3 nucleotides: TGTGCCAGCTCCATGCAGGAAGGACTAGCGGGAATCCACGAGCAGTACTTC. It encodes CASSMQEGLAGIHEQYF.

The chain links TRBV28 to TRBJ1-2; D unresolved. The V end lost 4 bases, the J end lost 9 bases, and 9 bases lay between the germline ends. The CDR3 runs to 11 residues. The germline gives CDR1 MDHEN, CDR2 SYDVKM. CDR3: CASSSPPRYTF. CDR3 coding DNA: TGTGCCAGCAGTTCCCCCCCTCGCTACACCTTC.

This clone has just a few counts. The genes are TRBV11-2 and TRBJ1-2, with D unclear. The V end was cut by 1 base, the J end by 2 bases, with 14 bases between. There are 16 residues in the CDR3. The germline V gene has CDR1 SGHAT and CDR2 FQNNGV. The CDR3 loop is CASSLGWGDTNYGYTF. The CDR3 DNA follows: TGTGCCAGCAGCTTAGGCTGGGGAGACACAAACTATGGCTACACCTTC.

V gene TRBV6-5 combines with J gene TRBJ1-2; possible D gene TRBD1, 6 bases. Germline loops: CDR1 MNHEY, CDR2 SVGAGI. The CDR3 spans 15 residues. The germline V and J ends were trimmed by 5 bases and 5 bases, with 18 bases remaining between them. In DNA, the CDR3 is TGTGCCAGCAGTCTCGACGGACAGATCTCTTATGGCTACACCTTC. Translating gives CASSLDGQISYGYTF.

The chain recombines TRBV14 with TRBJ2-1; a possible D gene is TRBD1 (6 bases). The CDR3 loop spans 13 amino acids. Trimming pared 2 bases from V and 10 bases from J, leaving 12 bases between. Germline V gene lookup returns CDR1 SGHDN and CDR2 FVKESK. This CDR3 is CASSQWDIGEQFF. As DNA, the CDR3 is TGTGCCAGCAGCCAATGGGACATAGGAGAGCAGTTCTTC.

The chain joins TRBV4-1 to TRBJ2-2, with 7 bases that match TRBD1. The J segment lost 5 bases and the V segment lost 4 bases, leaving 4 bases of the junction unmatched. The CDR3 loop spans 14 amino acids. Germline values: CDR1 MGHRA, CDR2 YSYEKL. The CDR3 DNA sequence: TGCGCCAGCAGCCCGGACAGGACAACCGGGGAGCTGTTTTTT. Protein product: CASSPDRTTGELFF.